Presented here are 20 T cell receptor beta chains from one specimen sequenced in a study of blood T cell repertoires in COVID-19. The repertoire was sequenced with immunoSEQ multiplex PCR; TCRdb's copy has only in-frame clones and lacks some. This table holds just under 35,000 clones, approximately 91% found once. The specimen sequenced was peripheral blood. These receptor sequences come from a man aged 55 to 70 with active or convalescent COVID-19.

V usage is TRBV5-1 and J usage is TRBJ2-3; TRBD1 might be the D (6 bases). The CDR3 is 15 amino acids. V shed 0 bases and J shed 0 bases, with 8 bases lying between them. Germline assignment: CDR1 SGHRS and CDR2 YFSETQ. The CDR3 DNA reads TGCGCCAGCAGCTTGGAAACAGGGAGCACAGATACGCAGTATTTT. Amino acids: CASSLETGSTDTQYF.

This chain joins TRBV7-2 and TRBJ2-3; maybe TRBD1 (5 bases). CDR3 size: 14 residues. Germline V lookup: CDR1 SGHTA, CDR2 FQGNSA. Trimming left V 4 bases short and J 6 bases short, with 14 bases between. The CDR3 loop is CASSSRQTWDTQYF. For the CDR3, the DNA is TGTGCCAGCAGCTCCCGACAGACCTGGGATACGCAGTATTTT.

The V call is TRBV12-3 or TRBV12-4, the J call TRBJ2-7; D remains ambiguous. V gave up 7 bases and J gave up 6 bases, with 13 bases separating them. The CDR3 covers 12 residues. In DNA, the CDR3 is TGTGCCAGCACGGTGATGACGGGCGAGCAGTACTTC. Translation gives CASTVMTGEQYF.

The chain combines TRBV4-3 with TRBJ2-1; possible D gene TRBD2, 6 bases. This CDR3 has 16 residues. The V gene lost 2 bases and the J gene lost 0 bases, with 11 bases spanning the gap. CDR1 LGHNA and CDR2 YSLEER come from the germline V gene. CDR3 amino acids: CASSQRKRASYNEQFF. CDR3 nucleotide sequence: TGCGCCAGCAGCCAAAGGAAGCGGGCCTCCTACAATGAGCAGTTCTTC.

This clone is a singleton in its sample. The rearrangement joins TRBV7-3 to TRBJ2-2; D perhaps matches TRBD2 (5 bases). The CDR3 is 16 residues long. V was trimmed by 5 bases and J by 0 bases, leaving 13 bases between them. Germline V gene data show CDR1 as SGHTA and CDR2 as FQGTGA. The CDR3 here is CASSPRTGTNTGELFF. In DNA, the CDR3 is TGTGCCAGCAGCCCCCGGACTGGAACGAACACCGGGGAGCTGTTTTTT.

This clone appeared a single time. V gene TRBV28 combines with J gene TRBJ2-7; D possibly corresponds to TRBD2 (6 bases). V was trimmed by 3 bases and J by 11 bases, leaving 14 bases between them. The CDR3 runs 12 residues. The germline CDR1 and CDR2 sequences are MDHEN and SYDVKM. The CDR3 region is CASSLGEALEYF. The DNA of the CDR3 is TGTGCCAGCAGTTTGGGGGAGGCTTTGGAGTACTTC.

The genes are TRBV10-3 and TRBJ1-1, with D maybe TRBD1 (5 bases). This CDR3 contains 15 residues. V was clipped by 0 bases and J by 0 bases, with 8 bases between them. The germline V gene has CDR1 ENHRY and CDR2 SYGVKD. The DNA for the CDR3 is TGTGCCATCAGTGAGTCCCAACAGGTGAACACTGAAGCTTTCTTT. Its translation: CAISESQQVNTEAFF.

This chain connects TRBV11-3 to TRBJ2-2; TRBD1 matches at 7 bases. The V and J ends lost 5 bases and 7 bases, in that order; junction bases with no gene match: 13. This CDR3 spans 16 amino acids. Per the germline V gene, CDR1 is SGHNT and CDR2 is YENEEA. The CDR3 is CASSQSPGGSGGELFF. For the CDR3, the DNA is TGTGCCAGCAGCCAATCCCCAGGGGGAAGTGGCGGGGAGCTGTTTTTT.

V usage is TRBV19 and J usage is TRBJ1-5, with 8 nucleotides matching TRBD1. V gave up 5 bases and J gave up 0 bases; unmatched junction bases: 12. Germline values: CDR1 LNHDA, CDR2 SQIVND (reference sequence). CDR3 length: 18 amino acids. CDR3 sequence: CASSSRTGRVYSNQPQHF. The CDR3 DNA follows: TGTGCCAGTAGTTCCAGGACAGGGAGGGTTTATAGCAATCAGCCCCAGCATTTT.

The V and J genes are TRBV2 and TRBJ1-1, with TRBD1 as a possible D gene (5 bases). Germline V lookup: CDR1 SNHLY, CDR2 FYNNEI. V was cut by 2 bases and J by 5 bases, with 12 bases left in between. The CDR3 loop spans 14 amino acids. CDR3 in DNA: TGTGCCAGCAGTGAATCTTGGGGCGCAACTGAAGCTTTCTTT. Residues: CASSESWGATEAFF.

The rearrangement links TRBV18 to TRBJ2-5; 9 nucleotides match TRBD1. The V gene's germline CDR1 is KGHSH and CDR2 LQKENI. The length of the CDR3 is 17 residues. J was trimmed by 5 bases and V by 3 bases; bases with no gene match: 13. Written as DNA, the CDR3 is TGTGCCAGCTCACCCCCAAAGGGGACAGGGATGGAGGAGACCCAGTACTTC. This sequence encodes CASSPPKGTGMEETQYF.

The chain's CDR3 is CASSRNRGLNTEAFF. In DNA form, the CDR3 reads TGTGCCAGCAGTCGTAACAGGGGGCTGAACACTGAAGCTTTCTTT. The chain joins TRBV6-5 to TRBJ1-1, with 9 positions matching TRBD1. This CDR3 region has 15 residues. Germline V gene lookup returns CDR1 MNHEY and CDR2 SVGAGI. The V gene end was trimmed by 5 bases and the J gene end by 0 bases; junction bases not matched to a gene: 4.

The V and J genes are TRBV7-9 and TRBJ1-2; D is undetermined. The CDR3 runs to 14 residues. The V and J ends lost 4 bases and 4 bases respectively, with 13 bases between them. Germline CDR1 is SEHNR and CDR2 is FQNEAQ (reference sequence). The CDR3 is CASSSSAQIYGYTF. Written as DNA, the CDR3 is TGTGCCAGCAGCTCGAGCGCCCAGATCTATGGCTACACCTTC.

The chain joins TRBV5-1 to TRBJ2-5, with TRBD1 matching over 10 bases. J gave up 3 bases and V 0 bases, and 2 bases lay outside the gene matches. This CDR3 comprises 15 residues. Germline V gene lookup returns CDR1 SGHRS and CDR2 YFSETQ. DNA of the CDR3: TGCGCCAGCAGCTTGGTAGGGACAGGGGAAGAGACCCAGTACTTC. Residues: CASSLVGTGEETQYF.

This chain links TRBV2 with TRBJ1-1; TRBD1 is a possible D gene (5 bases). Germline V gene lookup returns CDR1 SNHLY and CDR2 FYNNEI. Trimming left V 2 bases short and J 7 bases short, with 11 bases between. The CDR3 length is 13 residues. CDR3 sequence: CASSEQGKGEAFF. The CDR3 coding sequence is TGTGCCAGCAGTGAACAGGGAAAGGGTGAAGCTTTCTTT.

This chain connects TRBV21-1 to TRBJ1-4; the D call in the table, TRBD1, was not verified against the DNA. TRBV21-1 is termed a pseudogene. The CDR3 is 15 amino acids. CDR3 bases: TGTGCCAGCAGCAAACTGGGACAGGGAAATGAAAAACTGTTTTTT. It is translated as CASSKLGQGNEKLFF.

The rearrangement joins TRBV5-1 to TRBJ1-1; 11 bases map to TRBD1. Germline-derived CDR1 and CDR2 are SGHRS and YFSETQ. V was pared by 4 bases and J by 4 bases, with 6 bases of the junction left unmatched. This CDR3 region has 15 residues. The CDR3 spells CASSPLGQGGTEAFF. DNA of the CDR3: TGCGCCAGCAGCCCACTGGGACAGGGGGGCACTGAAGCTTTCTTT.

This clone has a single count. The CDR3 sequence: CASSPDRTENSPLHF. The CDR3 coding sequence is TGTGCCAGCTCACCCGACAGGACAGAGAATTCACCCCTCCACTTT. The chain is built from TRBV18 and TRBJ1-6; TRBD1 is a possible D gene (6 bases). Trimming shortened V by 3 bases and J by 7 bases, and 13 bases separated the two germline ends. The CDR3 runs 15 residues. Germline V gene lookup returns CDR1 KGHSH and CDR2 LQKENI. The complete variable domain, with remaining parts taken from reference TRBV18 and TRBJ1-6, reads NAGVMQNPRHLVRRRGQEARLRCSPMKGHSHVYWYRQLPEEGLKFMVYLQKENIIDESGMPKERFSAEFPKEGPSILRIQQVVRGDSAAYFCASSPDRTENSPLHFGNGTRLTVT.

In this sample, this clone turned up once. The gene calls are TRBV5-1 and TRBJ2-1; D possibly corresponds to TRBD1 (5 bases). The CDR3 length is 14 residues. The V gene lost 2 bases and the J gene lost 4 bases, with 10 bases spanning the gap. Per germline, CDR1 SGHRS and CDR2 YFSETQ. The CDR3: CASSLRGPYNEQFF. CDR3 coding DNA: TGCGCCAGCAGCTTAAGGGGCCCTTACAATGAGCAGTTCTTC.

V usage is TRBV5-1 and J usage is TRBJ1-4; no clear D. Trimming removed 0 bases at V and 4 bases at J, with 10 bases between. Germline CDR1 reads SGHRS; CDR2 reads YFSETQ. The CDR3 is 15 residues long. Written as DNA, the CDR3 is TGCGCCAGCAGCTTGGGAGGAGGGAATAATGAAAAACTGTTTTTT. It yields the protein CASSLGGGNNEKLFF.